These T cell receptor beta chains were read from a single sample in a study of T cells in Graves' hyperthyroidism and ophthalmopathy. TCRdb used MiXCR to reprocess the multiplex PCR reads, holding one entry per CDR3 protein. The profile shows about 400,000 distinct CDR3 sequences, more than 13% of them singletons. The sample was blood. These receptors were obtained from a woman aged 30 to 39 with Graves' hyperthyroidism. Both conserved end residues are part of each CDR3. The order of the fields is D gene, clone size, J gene, V gene, CDR3 DNA, CDR3 protein. D genes are given only for firm matches. Expanded clones get a size class; other rows say once, few or many, or leave the size out.

NA	many	TRBJ1-5	TRBV14	TGTGCCAGCAGCCAAGATCTAGGTCAGCCCCAGCATTTT	CASSQDLGQPQHF
TRBD2	NA	TRBJ2-7	TRBV18	TGTGCCAGCTCACCGGGACTAGCACAGGAGCAGTACTTC	CASSPGLAQEQYF
NA	few	TRBJ2-1	TRBV29-1	TGCAGCGCTAGACAGAGCTCCTACAATGAGCAGTTCTTC	CSARQSSYNEQFF
TRBD2	NA	TRBJ2-3	TRBV6-2/TRBV6-3	TGTGCCATGAGGACTAGCGTCACAGATACGCAGTATTTT	CAMRTSVTDTQYF
TRBD2	few	TRBJ2-7	TRBV5-1	TGCGCCAGCAGCTCGTTAGCGGGAGGGTCGGGGTCCGGCGAGCAGTACTTC	CASSSLAGGSGSGEQYF
NA	many	TRBJ2-7	TRBV5-1	TGCGCCAGCAGCTCGACAAATACAGGGTCGGGCGAGCAGTACTTC	CASSSTNTGSGEQYF
TRBD1	NA	TRBJ2-1	TRBV24-1	TGTGCCACCAAAGGACAGGGTGACTACAATGAGCAGTTCTTC	CATKGQGDYNEQFF
NA	once	TRBJ2-2	TRBV20-1	TGCAGTGCCCTGGACTTGGGGAACACCGGGGAGCTGTTTTTT	CSALDLGNTGELFF
NA	NA	TRBJ2-7	TRBV7-6	TGTGCCAGCAGCTTAGTAAGGGATACCTACGAGCAGTACTTC	CASSLVRDTYEQYF
NA	many	TRBJ1-5	TRBV28	TGTGCCAGCAGTTTTACATCCAGGTTGAGCAATCAGCCCCAGCATTTT	CASSFTSRLSNQPQHF
TRBD2	many	TRBJ2-5	TRBV10-3	TGTGCCATCAGTGAGTCGACTAGCGGGGAACCCACCCAAGAGACCCAGTACTTC	CAISESTSGEPTQETQYF